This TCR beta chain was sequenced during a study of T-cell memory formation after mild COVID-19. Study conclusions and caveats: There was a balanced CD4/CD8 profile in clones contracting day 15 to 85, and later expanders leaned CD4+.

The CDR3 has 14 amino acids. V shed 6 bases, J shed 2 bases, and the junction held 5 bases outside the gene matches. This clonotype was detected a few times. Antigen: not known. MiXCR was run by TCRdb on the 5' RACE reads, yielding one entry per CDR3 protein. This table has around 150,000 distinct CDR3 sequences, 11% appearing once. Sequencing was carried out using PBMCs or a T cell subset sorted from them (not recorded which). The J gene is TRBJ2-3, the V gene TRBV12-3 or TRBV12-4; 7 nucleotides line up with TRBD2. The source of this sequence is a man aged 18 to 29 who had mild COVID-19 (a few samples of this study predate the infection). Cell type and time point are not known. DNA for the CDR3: TGTGCCAGCAGGACTAGCCTGGACACAGATACGCAGTATTTT. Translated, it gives CASRTSLDTDTQYF.